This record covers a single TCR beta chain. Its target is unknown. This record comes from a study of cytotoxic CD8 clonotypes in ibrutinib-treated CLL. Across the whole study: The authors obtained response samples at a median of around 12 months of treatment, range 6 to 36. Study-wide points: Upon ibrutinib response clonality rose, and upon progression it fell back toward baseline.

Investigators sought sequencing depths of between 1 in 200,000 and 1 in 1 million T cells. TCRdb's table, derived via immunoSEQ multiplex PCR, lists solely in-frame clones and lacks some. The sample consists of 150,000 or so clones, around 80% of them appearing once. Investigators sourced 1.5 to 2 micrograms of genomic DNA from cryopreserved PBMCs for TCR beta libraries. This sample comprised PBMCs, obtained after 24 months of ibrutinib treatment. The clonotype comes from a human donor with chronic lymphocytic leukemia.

CDR3 sequence (DNA): TGTGCCAGCAGTGAAGGGCTACCGGTGGAGTATTTT. Protein product: CASSEGLPVEYF. The rearrangement uses TRBV2 and TRBJ2-3; the D is unclear. V lost 1 base to trimming and J lost 13 bases, with 12 bases between them. The CDR3 sequence is 12 residues long. CDR1 SNHLY and CDR2 FYNNEI come from the germline V gene.